A single sample is the source of the 25 T cell receptor beta chains below, sequenced in a study of T cells expressing NK-cell markers. TCRdb processed the 5' RACE reads again and assigns one entry to each CDR3 protein, with no DNA. The sample has 130,000 to 150,000 distinct CDR3 sequences, and its top ten clones hold approximately 12%. Sequenced input: blood T cells: a sorted CD56 or NKG2C T cell subset, CD4+ or CD8+ T cells, or bulk PBMC T cells (not recorded which). These TCRs come from a man between 18 and 29 years old in good health.

J is TRBJ2-1 and V is TRBV2; TCRdb lists TRBD2, though no DNA is available to test this call. The CDR3 is 11 residues long. The germline V gene has CDR1 SNHLY and CDR2 FYNNEI. CDR3 loop: CASRGLFEQFF.

The genes are TRBV15 and TRBJ2-1. CDR1 is LNHNV, CDR2 YYDKDF, per germline (reference sequence). The CDR3 sequence is 16 residues long. The CDR3 protein is CATSRDTLYRSSEQFF.

The chain recombines TRBV7-7 with TRBJ2-1; TCRdb selects TRBD1, and the lack of DNA leaves this call unchecked. The germline gives CDR1 SSHAT, CDR2 FNYEAQ (reference sequence). The CDR3 runs to 19 residues. CDR3 loop: CASSLGMNRGPPWYNEQFF. The full variable domain, in which reference TRBV7-7 and TRBJ2-1 provide the parts outside the CDR3, is GAGVSQSPRYKVTKRGQDVTLRCDPISSHATLYWYQQALGQGPEFLTYFNYEAQPDKSGLPSDRFSAERPEGSISTLTIQRTEQRDSAMYRCASSLGMNRGPPWYNEQFFGPGTRLTVL.

The CDR3: CASSEDRGYEQYF. The chain carries TRBV9 and TRBJ2-7; TCRdb picks TRBD1, but there is no DNA to check that call. Germline CDR1 reads SGDLS; CDR2 reads YYNGEE. The CDR3 is 13 residues long.

This chain links TRBV10-3 with TRBJ2-5; TCRdb outputs TRBD2, but without DNA this stays unchecked. Germline loops: CDR1 ENHRY, CDR2 SYGVKD. The CDR3 consists of 13 residues. This CDR3 is CAISERGGETQYF.

The chain uses TRBV7-9 and TRBJ2-7; absent DNA, TCRdb's TRBD1 call cannot be checked. CDR1 SEHNR and CDR2 FQNEAQ come from the germline V gene (reference sequence). This CDR3 is built from 13 residues. CDR3 loop: CASSPRDKYEQYF.

The genes are TRBV4-1 and TRBJ2-2; TCRdb indicates TRBD2, and absent DNA this call remains unverified. CDR3 length: 14 amino acids. From germline, CDR1 is MGHRA and CDR2 YSYEKL. This chain's CDR3 is CASSRLGEGGELFF.

The V and J genes are TRBV7-6 and TRBJ2-2; the TCRdb call, TRBD2, lacks DNA for checking. This CDR3 is built from 18 residues. Per germline, CDR1 SGHVS and CDR2 FNYEAQ. CDR3 in amino acids: CASSADSGAGGLDWELFF.

The gene calls are TRBV2 and TRBJ2-1. Germline CDR1 reads SNHLY; CDR2 reads FYNNEI. The CDR3 sequence is 11 residues long. The chain's CDR3 is CASMVSNEQFF.

The rearrangement uses TRBV4-1 and TRBJ1-2. The length of the CDR3 is 15 residues. CDR1 is MGHRA and CDR2 is YSYEKL in the germline V gene. The CDR3 region is CASSQDEGANYGYTF.

The chain recombines TRBV4-3 with TRBJ2-2; the TRBD2 assignment by TCRdb is unverifiable without DNA. Germline CDR1 reads LGHNA; CDR2 reads YSLEER. This CDR3 has 19 amino acids. This chain's CDR3 is CASSPGGTSGRAVPGELFF.

The CDR3 sequence: CASSLAARAGELFF. The chain links TRBV27 to TRBJ2-2; TCRdb's assignment of TRBD1 cannot be checked, as there is no DNA. Germline loops: CDR1 MNHEY, CDR2 SMNVEV (reference sequence). The CDR3 runs 14 residues.

The chain is built from TRBV7-2 and TRBJ2-2. The V gene's germline CDR1 is SGHTA and CDR2 FQGNSA. This CDR3 has 15 amino acids. The chain's CDR3 is CASSLELSNTGELFF. Variable domain in full (rest from reference TRBV7-2 and TRBJ2-2): GAGVSQSPSNKVTEKGKDVELRCDPISGHTALYWYRQSLGQGLEFLIYFQGNSAPDKSGLPSDRFSAERTGGSVSTLTIQRTQQEDSAVYLCASSLELSNTGELFFGEGSRLTVL.

The V gene is TRBV6-2 or TRBV6-3, the J gene TRBJ1-1; TCRdb's D gene call, TRBD1, goes unchecked for lack of DNA. The germline V gene has CDR1 MNHEY and CDR2 SVGEGT. The length of the CDR3 is 15 residues. CDR3 loop: CASSYPTGMDTEAFF.

V is TRBV6-2 or TRBV6-3 and J is TRBJ2-3; TCRdb designates TRBD2, a call that cannot be tested without DNA. The length of the CDR3 is 15 residues. In germline, CDR1 is MNHEY, CDR2 SVGEGT. The CDR3 loop reads CASSYLAEGTDTQYF.

The chain has TRBV25-1 and TRBJ2-7. Germline V gene lookup returns CDR1 MGHDK and CDR2 SYGVNS. This CDR3 comprises 13 residues. The CDR3 reads CASTLREDYEQYF.

The chain carries TRBV12-3 or TRBV12-4 and TRBJ2-1; TCRdb's D call, TRBD2, is unchecked because there is no DNA. The CDR3 consists of 15 residues. The CDR3 is CASSPGTSGNNEQFF.

The V gene is TRBV19, the J gene TRBJ2-1; the TCRdb call, TRBD1, lacks DNA for checking. Germline CDR1 LNHDA, CDR2 SQIVND (reference sequence). The CDR3 runs 15 residues. This CDR3 reads CASSIVRQGGDEQFF.

The chain carries TRBV7-9 and TRBJ2-3; TCRdb returns TRBD1, unconfirmable since there is no DNA. The length of the CDR3 is 15 residues. The germline gives CDR1 SEHNR, CDR2 FQNEAQ (reference sequence). The CDR3 loop reads CASSHSGTGGDTQYF.

The chain recombines TRBV9 with TRBJ2-1; no DNA is available, so the TRBD2 call from TCRdb remains unchecked. The germline gives CDR1 SGDLS, CDR2 YYNGEE. CDR3 length: 14 amino acids. The CDR3 is CASSVRGSRDEQFF.

This rearrangement joins TRBV2 to TRBJ2-2; TCRdb's D call, TRBD1, is unchecked because there is no DNA. Germline-derived CDR1 and CDR2 are SNHLY and FYNNEI. This CDR3 contains 14 residues. The CDR3 loop is CASFAAGARGELFF.

The genes are TRBV4-2 and TRBJ2-7; absent DNA, TCRdb's TRBD2 call cannot be checked. CDR1 and CDR2 (germline): LGHNA, YNFKEQ. The CDR3 length is 17 residues. This chain's CDR3 is CASSQELTGLMSYEQYF.

The chain has TRBV3-1 and TRBJ1-5; as DNA is missing, the TRBD1 call by TCRdb cannot be tested. Per the germline V gene, CDR1 is LGHDT and CDR2 is YNNKEL (reference sequence). CDR3 length equals 14 residues. CDR3 in amino acids: CASSPGQLNQPQHF.

The chain has TRBV13 and TRBJ2-2; TCRdb names TRBD2, which stays unverified in the absence of DNA. Germline-derived CDR1 and CDR2 are PRHDT and FYEKMQ (reference sequence). This CDR3 contains 15 residues. The CDR3 here is CASSPTSGRPGELFF. Together with reference TRBV13 and TRBJ2-2, the CDR3 gives the full variable domain: AAGVIQSPRHLIKEKRETATLKCYPIPRHDTVYWYQQGPGQDPQFLISFYEKMQSDKGSIPDRFSAQQFSDYHSELNMSSLELGDSALYFCASSPTSGRPGELFFGEGSRLTVL.

The chain carries TRBV12-3 or TRBV12-4 and TRBJ2-3; the TCRdb D gene call, TRBD1, has no DNA to confirm it. CDR3 length: 13 amino acids. The CDR3 sequence is CASSWGLTDTQYF.